This T cell receptor beta chain stems from a study of patients and donors after allogeneic stem cell transplantation. The germline CDR1 and CDR2 sequences are MNHNY and SVGAGI (reference sequence). This CDR3 is built from 15 residues. Losses at the gene ends were 2 bases for V and 10 bases for J; bases not matched to a gene: 8. One entry per CDR3 protein, called by TCRdb with MiXCR from the RT-PCR reads. The repertoire holds 15,000 to 20,000 distinct CDR3 sequences, 25% to 30% seen once, with 36% in the top ten. This clonotype was seen more than once but under ten times. Sample: blood, either unsorted or a sorted T cell fraction (not recorded which). This sequence joins TRBV6-6 and TRBJ1-6, with 7 nucleotides matching TRBD1. The clonotype was recovered from a human donor who was either an allogeneic HSCT recipient or a stem cell or donor lymphocyte infusion donor (not recorded which). It is not recorded whose cells these are; they may come from a transplant donor. Here the CDR3 reads CASSYRSTGQSPLHF. The CDR3 DNA is TGTGCCAGCAGTTACAGGTCGACAGGGCAATCACCCCTCCACTTT.